These 17 T cell receptor beta chains were sequenced from one sample in a study of CD8 T cells in Susac syndrome. Reverse transcription of about 0.45 to 1 ug RNA was performed with random hexamers. TCRdb reanalysed the immunoSEQ multiplex PCR reads using MiXCR and keeps one entry per CDR3 protein. Seen here are some 120,000 distinct CDR3 sequences, roughly 94% observed once, and the top ten hold 0.095% to 0.15%. Specimen: CD4+ T cells from PBMCs. The receptors here all came from a human donor with multiple sclerosis.

In this sample, this clonotype turned up once. The CDR3: CASSPQGGPYGYTF. The CDR3 coding sequence is TGTGCCAGCAGCCCCCAGGGGGGCCCCTATGGCTACACCTTC. The rearrangement joins TRBV7-9 to TRBJ1-2; TRBD1 aligns across 7 bases. CDR3 length: 14 residues. The germline V gene encodes CDR1 SEHNR and CDR2 FQNEAQ (reference sequence). Unmatched junction bases numbered 7, after V lost 5 bases and J lost 4 bases.

This chain uses TRBV3-1 with TRBJ2-5; 7 positions match TRBD2. Germline CDR1 reads LGHDT; CDR2 reads YNNKEL (reference sequence). V lost 3 bases, J lost 5 bases, and 15 bases stayed unmatched. CDR3 length: 17 amino acids. The DNA for the CDR3 is TGTGCCAGCAGCCAGAGGGATAACCGGGACTACGGCGAGACCCAGTACTTC. Translated: CASSQRDNRDYGETQYF.

This clonotype occurred once. V is TRBV5-6 and J is TRBJ2-1; 7 bases match TRBD1. Germline assignment: CDR1 SGHDT and CDR2 YYEEEE. The CDR3 sequence is 13 residues long. J lost 8 bases, V lost 5 bases, and 7 bases had no gene match. The DNA of the CDR3 is TGTGCCAGCAGGCCGACAGGGTTACATGAGCAGTTCTTC. Protein sequence: CASRPTGLHEQFF.

This rearrangement joins TRBV2 to TRBJ2-5; D is undetermined. Germline V gene data show CDR1 as SNHLY and CDR2 as FYNNEI. The CDR3 runs to 13 residues. Trimming took off 8 bases at V and 2 bases at J, with 12 bases between the two ends. Here the CDR3 reads CASGGRSQETQYF. The DNA of the CDR3 is TGTGCCAGCGGTGGACGGAGTCAAGAGACCCAGTACTTC.

CDR3 DNA: TGCGCCAGCAGCTCCGGACTAGCGGGAGCGCACGAGCAGTACTTC. It specifies CASSSGLAGAHEQYF. The chain recombines TRBV5-1 with TRBJ2-7, with 13 bases that match TRBD2. This CDR3 comprises 15 residues. Germline CDR1 SGHRS, CDR2 YFSETQ. The ends lost 3 bases at V and 5 bases at J; junction bases unmatched: 5.

The gene calls are TRBV12-3 or TRBV12-4 and TRBJ2-2, with 8 bases matching TRBD1. J gave up 4 bases and V 3 bases, and 7 bases lay outside the gene matches. The CDR3 sequence is 16 residues long. CDR3 DNA sequence: TGTGCCAGCAGTTTTGACAGGGGTGGGGGCACCGGGGAGCTGTTTTTT. This encodes CASSFDRGGGTGELFF.

In this sample, this clonotype turned up once. V gene TRBV5-1 combines with J gene TRBJ2-7; 11 bases are shared with TRBD2. Germline-derived CDR1 and CDR2 are SGHRS and YFSETQ. The CDR3 is made up of 17 amino acids. J was trimmed by 4 bases and V by 4 bases; bases with no gene match: 13. The CDR3 region is CASSDEGLAETGYEQYF. CDR3 in DNA: TGCGCCAGCAGCGATGAGGGACTAGCGGAAACCGGGTACGAGCAGTACTTC.

This chain joins TRBV19 and TRBJ2-7; the match to TRBD1 covers 8 bases. The V and J ends lost 2 bases and 2 bases, in that order; junction bases with no gene match: 5. Looked up from germline, CDR1 is LNHDA and CDR2 is SQIVND (reference sequence). CDR3 length: 15 amino acids. The CDR3 DNA reads TGTGCCAGTAGTATACAGGGGGCCGTCACCTACGAGCAGTACTTC. It codes for CASSIQGAVTYEQYF.

This clonotype was detected only a few times. The chain couples TRBV20-1 to TRBJ2-7; D perhaps matches TRBD1 (5 bases). V lost 6 bases, J lost 4 bases, and 13 bases lay in between. Germline values: CDR1 DFQATT, CDR2 SNEGSKA (reference sequence). The CDR3 runs 12 residues. This CDR3 reads CSAQGIDYEQYF. The DNA of the CDR3 is TGCAGTGCCCAGGGTATAGATTACGAGCAGTACTTC.

The chain employs TRBV4-2 and TRBJ2-3; 7 positions match TRBD2. The V gene end was trimmed by 1 base and the J gene end by 3 bases; junction bases not matched to a gene: 1. Looked up from germline, CDR1 is LGHNA and CDR2 is YNFKEQ. The CDR3 loop spans 14 amino acids. This chain's CDR3 is CASSQGTRTDTQYF. Here the CDR3 DNA reads TGTGCCAGCAGCCAAGGGACTAGGACAGATACGCAGTATTTT.

In its sample, this clonotype was seen once. J is TRBJ2-3 and V is TRBV7-2, with D unclear. Looked up from germline, CDR1 is SGHTA and CDR2 is FQGNSA. V gave up 4 bases and J gave up 0 bases, with 11 bases separating them. The CDR3 length is 15 residues. The CDR3 nucleotides are TGTGCCAGCAGCTCCCAGCTACTTAGCACAGATACGCAGTATTTT. Translated, it gives CASSSQLLSTDTQYF.

V is TRBV30 and J is TRBJ2-1, with 12 bases fitting TRBD2. The CDR3 totals 14 residues. Trimming removed 6 bases from V and 11 bases from J; junction bases left unmatched: 11. Looked up from germline, CDR1 is GTSNPN and CDR2 is SVGIG (reference sequence). CDR3 DNA sequence: TGTGCCTGCCCTAGCGGGAGGGCGGGGGAGAAGCAGTTCTTC. As protein: CACPSGRAGEKQFF.

The J gene is TRBJ1-1, the V gene TRBV19; 7 bases align to TRBD1. The V gene end was trimmed by 5 bases and the J gene end by 3 bases; junction bases not matched to a gene: 6. The CDR3 spans 14 residues. Germline CDR1 and CDR2: LNHDA and SQIVND (reference sequence). The CDR3 loop reads CASSPSGGYTEAFF. The CDR3 nucleotides are TGTGCCAGTAGTCCCTCAGGGGGGTACACTGAAGCTTTCTTT.

The genes are TRBV5-1 and TRBJ1-1; possible D gene TRBD1, 6 bases. Per germline, CDR1 SGHRS and CDR2 YFSETQ. There are 16 residues in the CDR3. The V end was cut by 0 bases, the J end by 4 bases, with 16 bases between. The CDR3 DNA reads TGCGCCAGCAGCTTGGGCCTACAGGGCTGGAGCACTGAAGCTTTCTTT. This encodes CASSLGLQGWSTEAFF.

This chain's CDR3 is CASSYPTSWGYYGYTF. DNA for the CDR3: TGTGCCAGCAGTTACCCCACGAGTTGGGGCTACTATGGCTACACCTTC. V usage is TRBV6-2 or TRBV6-3 and J usage is TRBJ1-2; D is possibly TRBD1 (5 bases). This CDR3 comprises 16 residues. CDR1 and CDR2 from the germline V gene are MNHEY and SVGEGT. The germline V and J ends were trimmed by 2 bases and 3 bases, with 16 bases remaining between them.

The chain has TRBV7-2 and TRBJ2-6, with D possibly TRBD2 on 5 matching bases. Trimming removed 9 bases from V and 2 bases from J, with 11 bases in between. This CDR3 is 14 amino acids long. The germline V gene has CDR1 SGHTA and CDR2 FQGNSA. The CDR3 here is CASLQTTGANVLTF. The CDR3 coding sequence is TGTGCCAGTTTACAGACTACTGGGGCCAACGTCCTGACTTTC.

V usage is TRBV20-1 and J usage is TRBJ1-2; D possibly corresponds to TRBD1 (5 bases). CDR3 size: 13 residues. Germline V gene data show CDR1 as DFQATT and CDR2 as SNEGSKA (reference sequence). The V end was cut by 5 bases, the J end by 2 bases, with 12 bases between. The CDR3 bases are TGCAGTGCTCCCAGCCGGGGGAACTATGGCTACACCTTC. It yields the protein CSAPSRGNYGYTF.